This TCR beta chain was observed in a study of response to subunit inactivated influenza vaccine. The CDR3 sequence is 14 residues long. Germline V gene lookup returns CDR1 DFQATT and CDR2 SNEGSKA (reference sequence). The V segment lost 3 bases and the J segment 9 bases; nucleotides outside the gene matches: 11. TCRdb reprocessed the RT-PCR reads with MiXCR, giving one entry per CDR3 protein. The table lists 550,000 to 800,000 distinct CDR3 sequences, 15% to 19% of them singletons. The sequences come from PBMCs from blood, collected roughly 13 days after vaccination. V usage is TRBV20-1 and J usage is TRBJ2-1; 7 nucleotides match TRBD2. This sequence was found in a man in his fifties or sixties who received an inactivated influenza vaccine. The CDR3 loop is CSARGRVRKSEQFF. CDR3 nucleotide sequence: TGCAGTGCTAGGGGGAGGGTCCGGAAAAGTGAGCAGTTCTTC.